This T cell receptor beta chain was retrieved from a study of T cell changes during pregnancy in multiple sclerosis (dated by TCRdb to the late 2010s). Background on the whole study: Changes in the T cell repertoire over the course of pregnancy were examined in this study in women with multiple sclerosis.

A word on this clone: Its binding antigen is unknown. Within one base of it there is no much larger clone, and no base qualities were kept.

Library preparation employed the immunoSEQ multiplex PCR assay. TCRdb stores this immuneACCESS table with in-frame sequences only. Part of the clones is absent; in the studies checked, under half of the shortfall reflects unresolved V genes, and no reason is known for the rest. This sample holds fewer than 50,000 clones; roughly 90% were observed only once. Jointly, the top ten make up 4.5% to 5.5% of the sample. The CDR3, from cysteine to phenylalanine, totals 17 residues. Only the CDR3 region is kept as DNA, spanning 51 bases read in frame from base 1. For CDR1 and CDR2, the germline V gene (reference sequence) lists MNHEY and SMNVEV. V lost 5 bases and J lost 4 bases, and the count of bases not matched to a germline gene is 11.

Specimen: peripheral blood, collected in the second trimester of pregnancy. The clonotype comes from a female donor in good health, enrolled as a control in a pregnancy study. The rearranged chain carries TRBV27 and TRBJ2-2; 9 middle bases align to TRBD1. The CDR3 sequence is CASSPGTGRDSTGELFF. The DNA sequence is as follows: TGTGCCAGCAGTCCGGGGACAGGGAGGGACTCCACCGGGGAGCTGTTTTTT.